This T cell receptor (beta chain) came from a study of T cells in localized non-small cell lung cancer. Using immunoSEQ multiplex PCR, the repertoire was profiled, and TCRdb retains in-frame clones only, with some absent. Altogether approximately 30,000 clones are present, roughly 90% being singletons, with the ten largest covering 4.2%. In regard to this clone: Its antigen is unknown.

V shed 5 bases and J shed 2 bases, with 10 bases lying between them. CDR1 and CDR2 from the germline V gene are SGHTA and FQGTGA. The CDR3 has 13 amino acids. Study results and limitations: It remains possible that heterogeneity exists, since only one tumor region was sequenced.

The receptor was isolated from a woman between 35 and 75 years old with stage I lung adenocarcinoma. The sample consisted of peripheral blood, taken before any cancer treatment. This chain uses TRBV7-3 with TRBJ2-7, with TRBD1 as a possible D gene (5 bases). CDR3 coding DNA: TGTGCCAGCAGCCCTGGACAAACCTACGAGCAGTACTTC. Its protein product is CASSPGQTYEQYF.